This TCR beta chain was sequenced during a study of shared clonotypes between healthy human individuals. As defined, naive CD8 cells were CD45RO-negative and positively selected for CCR7, with terminally differentiated effector memory CD45RA+ cells excluded. Germline V gene sequence: CDR1 MNHNS, CDR2 SASEGT. The CDR3 sequence is 16 residues long. The V end lost 1 base, the J end lost 6 bases, and 16 bases lay between the germline ends. The repertoire was sequenced with immunoSEQ multiplex PCR; TCRdb's copy has only in-frame clones and lacks some. The sample contains about 2.1 million clones, just over 90% of which appear only once.

The sequenced material came from naive CD8+ T cells from PBMCs. This TCR was sampled from a man younger than 30 in good health. Some clones in this sample may be carry-over from other donors' samples. The chain is built from TRBV6-1 and TRBJ2-1; D is possibly TRBD1 (5 bases). CDR3 in DNA: TGTGCCAGCAGTGAAGATGGACAACCCTGGGGCAATGAGCAGTTCTTC. Translation gives CASSEDGQPWGNEQFF.